This T cell receptor beta chain comes out of a study of cytomegalovirus exposure and HLA in healthy donors. This clone was seen a handful of times. What it binds is not known. The CDR3 totals 14 residues. V lost 4 bases, J lost 6 bases, and 14 bases lay in between. Germline V CDR1 and CDR2: SGHVS, FNYEAQ. The PCR was carried out with 60 Vbeta primers and 13 Jbeta primers. Assay used: immunoSEQ multiplex PCR; TCRdb lists only in-frame clones, some missing. The table shows fewer than 100,000 clones, with 78% occurring only once. Overall study findings and caveats: Within an earlier analysis, most TCR beta V segments proved productive either about 90% or about 30% of the time.

This sequence was found in a woman between 40 and 55 years old in good health and CMV-seropositive. V is TRBV7-6 and J is TRBJ2-3; perhaps TRBD2 as D (6 bases). Sequenced: PBMCs. For the CDR3, the DNA is TGTGCCAGCAGCTACGGACTACGGTCGGATACGCAGTATTTT. As protein: CASSYGLRSDTQYF. Using reference TRBV7-6 and TRBJ2-3 for the parts outside the CDR3, the full variable domain is GAGVSQSPRYKVTKRGQDVALRCDPISGHVSLYWYRQALGQGPEFLTYFNYEAQQDKSGLPNDRFSAERPEGSISTLTIQRTEQRDSAMYRCASSYGLRSDTQYFGPGTRLTVL.